One and the same sample provided the 7 T cell receptor beta chains below, sequenced in a study of cytomegalovirus exposure and HLA in healthy donors. The PCR was carried out with 60 Vbeta primers and 13 Jbeta primers. Repertoires were generated with immunoSEQ multiplex PCR, while TCRdb's copy carries only in-frame clones and drops some. The sample gives about 180,000 clones, 80% to 90% of which show up once; over 4.5% is in the top ten. Sequencing input: PBMCs. These receptors were taken from a woman aged 18-29 years in good health and CMV-seropositive.

This rearrangement joins TRBV6-1 to TRBJ2-3, with a possible D match to TRBD2 (6 bases). The CDR3 totals 13 residues. Trimming pared 1 base from V and 7 bases from J, leaving 9 bases between. Germline V gene sequence: CDR1 MNHNS, CDR2 SASEGT. As DNA, the CDR3 is TGTGCCAGCAGTGAAGGCGGGGAGAATACGCAGTATTTT. This translates into CASSEGGENTQYF.

The sample holds a few counts of this clone. The chain carries TRBV7-9 and TRBJ2-1; 7 positions match TRBD1. CDR1 and CDR2 (germline): SEHNR, FQNEAQ (reference sequence). Trimming took 5 bases from V and 8 from J; bases not matched to a gene: 9. The length of the CDR3 is 14 residues. The DNA for the CDR3 is TGTGCCAGCAGCCTGGGACAGCTGTACGATGAGCAGTTCTTC. It translates to CASSLGQLYDEQFF.

This clone was seen a handful of times. The genes are TRBV7-2 and TRBJ2-3, with 7 bases matching TRBD2. The CDR3 contains 16 residues. The J segment lost 0 bases and the V segment lost 0 bases, leaving 3 bases of the junction unmatched. Germline loops: CDR1 SGHTA, CDR2 FQGNSA. The DNA of the CDR3 is TGTGCCAGCAGCTTAGCTTCGGGGGGTAGCACAGATACGCAGTATTTT. Encoded protein: CASSLASGGSTDTQYF. The full variable domain, completed using reference TRBV7-2 and TRBJ2-3, is GAGVSQSPSNKVTEKGKDVELRCDPISGHTALYWYRQSLGQGLEFLIYFQGNSAPDKSGLPSDRFSAERTGGSVSTLTIQRTQQEDSAVYLCASSLASGGSTDTQYFGPGTRLTVL.

The chain employs TRBV25-1 and TRBJ1-2, with TRBD1 matching over 7 bases. The junction had 11 bases not matched to a gene; V was cut back by 6 bases and J by 7 bases. The CDR3 is made up of 14 amino acids. Per germline, CDR1 MGHDK and CDR2 SYGVNS. CDR3 nucleotides: TGTGCCAGCAGGGACAGGTCGGGTAACGGTGGCTACACCTTC. Protein product: CASRDRSGNGGYTF.

This clone occurred a few times. The chain uses TRBV9 and TRBJ2-1; 8 positions match TRBD1. The V segment lost 2 bases and the J segment 3 bases; nucleotides outside the gene matches: 4. Germline values: CDR1 SGDLS, CDR2 YYNGEE. The CDR3 consists of 15 residues. In nucleotides, the CDR3 is TGTGCCAGCAGCGTTCATGGACAGGGCTACAATGAGCAGTTCTTC. Encoded protein: CASSVHGQGYNEQFF.

This chain uses TRBV28 with TRBJ1-3; 8 bases map to TRBD1. Trimming took 7 bases from V and 4 from J; bases not matched to a gene: 6. Germline CDR1 reads MDHEN; CDR2 reads SYDVKM. CDR3 size: 14 residues. CDR3 DNA sequence: TGTGCCAGCACCCTCAGGGGGCCCGGAAACACCATATATTTT. Its translation is CASTLRGPGNTIYF.

The chain couples TRBV9 to TRBJ2-3; tentative D call: TRBD2 (6 bases). The CDR3 contains 15 residues. Germline assignment: CDR1 SGDLS and CDR2 YYNGEE. V lost 0 bases, J lost 2 bases, and 10 bases lay in between. CDR3 region: CASSVDSGFTDTQYF. The CDR3 DNA follows: TGTGCCAGCAGCGTAGATAGCGGTTTCACAGATACGCAGTATTTT.